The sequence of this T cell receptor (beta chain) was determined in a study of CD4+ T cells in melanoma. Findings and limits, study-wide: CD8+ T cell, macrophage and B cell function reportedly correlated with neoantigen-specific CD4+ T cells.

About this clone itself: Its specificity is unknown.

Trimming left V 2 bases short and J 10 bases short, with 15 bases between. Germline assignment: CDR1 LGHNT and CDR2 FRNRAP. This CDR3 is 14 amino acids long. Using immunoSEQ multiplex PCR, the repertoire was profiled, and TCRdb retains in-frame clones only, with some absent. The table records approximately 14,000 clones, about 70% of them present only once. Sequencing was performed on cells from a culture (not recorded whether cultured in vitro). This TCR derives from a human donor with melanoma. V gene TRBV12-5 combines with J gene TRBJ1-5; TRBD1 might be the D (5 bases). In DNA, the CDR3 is TGTGCTAGTGGTTTGAGCAGGGCCTCCACCCCCCAGCATTTT. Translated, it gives CASGLSRASTPQHF.